There are a few counts of the clone carrying this T cell receptor (beta chain). This sample is part of a study of patients and donors after allogeneic stem cell transplantation. This CDR3 comprises 15 residues. Germline V gene lookup returns CDR1 DFQATT and CDR2 SNEGSKA (reference sequence). Trimming removed 4 bases at V and 4 bases at J, with 18 bases between. TCRdb passed the RT-PCR reads through MiXCR, listing each CDR3 protein once. The sample yields about 200,000 distinct CDR3 sequences, around two fifths seen once. Source material: blood, either unsorted or a sorted T cell fraction (not recorded which). This sequence was found in a human donor who was either an allogeneic HSCT recipient or a stem cell or donor lymphocyte infusion donor (not recorded which). It is not recorded whose cells these are; they may come from a transplant donor. The V gene is TRBV20-1, the J gene TRBJ2-3; D remains ambiguous. The CDR3 spells CSAIPDQRIPDTQYF. CDR3 coding DNA: TGCAGTGCTATCCCGGACCAGCGAATCCCAGATACGCAGTATTTT.